This entry features one T cell receptor (beta chain) sequence. This specimen comes from a study of CD4 and CD8 cells across lung adenocarcinoma regions. TCRdb analysed the PCR reads with MiXCR anew, one entry per CDR3 protein. The profile shows 7,500 to 10,000 distinct CDR3 sequences, 51% of them singletons. This clonotype was sampled from a male donor with lung adenocarcinoma. The CD4 and CD8 labels of this study may be unreliable. The source material was CD4+ T cells from the margin of a lung tumor.

Here the CDR3 DNA reads TGTGCCAGCAGTCCAAAGCCCCTTGGAGGGGCAGCCGAGCAGTACTTC. It codes for CASSPKPLGGAAEQYF. The V gene is TRBV27, the J gene TRBJ2-5; TRBD2 is a possible D gene (6 bases). The DNA end lines up better with TRBJ2-7; the J call may be wrong. The CDR3 extends over 16 amino acids. Germline V gene data show CDR1 as MNHEY and CDR2 as SMNVEV (reference sequence).